These T cell receptor beta chains were read from a single sample in a study of T cells in Graves' hyperthyroidism and ophthalmopathy. TCRdb used MiXCR to reprocess the multiplex PCR reads, holding one entry per CDR3 protein. Of roughly 380,000 distinct CDR3 sequences listed, approximately 19% are singletons. The sequenced sample consisted of blood. These receptors were collected from a woman under 30 with Graves' hyperthyroidism. Each CDR3 is given with its conserved first and last residue. A D gene is named only where the DNA matches it firmly. Clone size is stated in some rows and not others, as once, few, many or a class when expanded.

d_call: -
clone_size: -
v_call: TRBV6-1
j_call: TRBJ2-3
cdr3_aa: CASTAQNTQYF
cdr3_nt: TGTGCCAGCACCGCTCAGAATACGCAGTATTTT

d_call: TRBD1
clone_size: many
v_call: TRBV2
j_call: TRBJ2-2
cdr3_aa: CASRGRQGHTGELFF
cdr3_nt: TGTGCCAGCAGGGGGCGACAGGGTCACACCGGGGAGCTGTTTTTT

d_call: TRBD2
clone_size: few
v_call: TRBV5-1
j_call: TRBJ2-5
cdr3_aa: CASSIGTSEETQYF
cdr3_nt: TGCGCCAGCAGCATCGGGACTAGCGAAGAGACCCAGTACTTC

d_call: -
clone_size: many
v_call: TRBV2
j_call: TRBJ2-2
cdr3_aa: CASFKAGELFF
cdr3_nt: TGTGCCAGCTTCAAGGCCGGGGAGCTGTTTTTT

d_call: TRBD1
clone_size: many
v_call: TRBV6-1
j_call: TRBJ1-2
cdr3_aa: CASSLLGHGQGAHGYTF
cdr3_nt: TGTGCCAGCTCCCTCCTGGGTCACGGACAGGGGGCGCATGGCTACACCTTC

d_call: -
clone_size: -
v_call: TRBV6-1
j_call: TRBJ2-7
cdr3_aa: CASSEVWGDSLYEQYF
cdr3_nt: TGTGCCAGCAGCGAGGTTTGGGGGGACTCCCTCTACGAGCAGTACTTC

d_call: -
clone_size: many
v_call: TRBV5-1
j_call: TRBJ2-2
cdr3_aa: CASSFRQNTGELFF
cdr3_nt: TGCGCCAGCAGCTTCCGACAGAACACCGGGGAGCTGTTTTTT

d_call: TRBD2
clone_size: -
v_call: TRBV5-1
j_call: TRBJ2-7
cdr3_aa: CASSPGPSGSYEQYF
cdr3_nt: TGCGCCAGCAGCCCGGGCCCTAGCGGGAGCTACGAGCAGTACTTC

d_call: -
clone_size: many
v_call: TRBV6-5
j_call: TRBJ2-7
cdr3_aa: CASSYSSPLDEQYF
cdr3_nt: TGTGCCAGCAGTTACTCCTCCCCCCTGGACGAGCAGTACTTC

d_call: TRBD1
clone_size: -
v_call: TRBV12-3/TRBV12-4
j_call: TRBJ1-1
cdr3_aa: CASRMDRAEAFF
cdr3_nt: TGTGCCAGCAGGATGGACAGGGCTGAAGCTTTCTTT

d_call: TRBD1
clone_size: -
v_call: TRBV20-1
j_call: TRBJ2-7
cdr3_aa: CSALVQGLGQYF
cdr3_nt: TGCAGTGCGCTTGTACAGGGGTTGGGGCAGTACTTC

d_call: -
clone_size: many
v_call: TRBV12-3/TRBV12-4
j_call: TRBJ2-7
cdr3_aa: CASGSVYEQYF
cdr3_nt: TGTGCCAGCGGCTCGGTCTACGAGCAGTACTTC